This T cell receptor beta chain derives from a study of cytomegalovirus exposure and HLA in healthy donors. Notes on the study in general: When analyzed later, a missense DCLRE1C variant was found to be linked to TCR beta V- and J-gene trimming. A later analysis found that most CMV-associated TCR beta chains appeared HLA-restricted.

The length of the CDR3 is 15 residues. The V gene's germline CDR1 is SGHDT and CDR2 YYEEEE. V shed 4 bases, J shed 1 base, and the junction held 7 bases outside the gene matches. In the PCR, 60 Vbeta and 13 Jbeta primers were used. Only in-frame clones appear in the TCRdb table, and some are missing; sequencing was by immunoSEQ multiplex PCR. This sample has 110,000 or so clones, with over 75% found just once. On this clone itself: What it binds is unknown.

The chain uses TRBV5-6 and TRBJ1-1; 7 nucleotides line up with TRBD1. The origin of this receptor is a woman aged 18-29 years in good health and CMV-seronegative. Sequencing was done on a sample of PBMCs. The CDR3 DNA reads TGTGCCAGCAGCCGGTCGGGACAGAAGAACACTGAAGCTTTCTTT. It is translated as CASSRSGQKNTEAFF.